This T cell receptor beta chain was sequenced for a study of T cell responses to AZD1222 COVID-19 vaccine. On the study more broadly: Second-dose groups at about 4 or about 12 weeks were pooled.

Assay used: immunoSEQ multiplex PCR; TCRdb lists only in-frame clones, some missing. This sample carries roughly 90,000 clones, 80% to 90% of them seen once, and the ten largest clones take just under 6.5%. Germline CDR1 reads GTSNPN; CDR2 reads SVGIG (reference sequence). Trimming at V came to 1 base and at J to 7 bases, leaving 10 bases not matched to a gene. CDR3 size: 14 residues. The sample was peripheral blood, taken on day 0 of AZD1222 vaccination. This rearrangement joins TRBV30 to TRBJ2-7, with 7 bases fitting TRBD1. This receptor was identified in an adult in good health. CDR3 sequence: CAWSARQGPGEQYF. For the CDR3, the DNA is TGTGCCTGGAGTGCTCGACAGGGACCCGGAGAGCAGTACTTC.